The sequence of this T cell receptor (beta chain) was determined in a study of preoperative IRX-2 immunotherapy in early breast cancer. Germline-derived CDR1 and CDR2 are LGHNT and FRNRAP. The CDR3 is 14 amino acids. Some clones are missing from TCRdb's copy, which holds only in-frame ones; the method was immunoSEQ multiplex PCR. Here the sample spans over 25,000 clones, approximately 75% being singletons. Treatment given: preoperative locoregional IRX-2 cytokine immunotherapy. Samples came from a phase Ib trial of preoperative locoregional IRX-2 cytokine immunotherapy. The chain carries TRBV12-5 and TRBJ1-3; no reliable D call. The sample consisted of lymph node tissue, taken after IRX-2 immunotherapy. This TCR derives from a human donor with breast cancer. CDR3 amino acids: CASNNMGSGNTIYF. CDR3 DNA: TGTGCCAGCAATAATATGGGGTCTGGAAACACCATATATTTT.